A selection of T cell receptor beta chains follows, all from one sample in a study of blood T cell repertoires in COVID-19. Using immunoSEQ multiplex PCR, the repertoire was profiled, and TCRdb retains in-frame clones only, with some absent. The sample gives about 140,000 clones, about 80% of which show up once; 4% is in the top ten. The specimen sequenced was peripheral blood. These receptors were obtained from a woman aged 60-75 years with acute or convalescent COVID-19. The CDR3 runs from the conserved cysteine through the conserved F or W.

14 TRBV2 CASSEVQGGYGYTF
15 TRBV18 CASSPALSSYNEQFF
13 TRBV7-3 CASSWGLGSEQYF
16 TRBV5-4 CASSPAQTGVTGELFF
13 TRBV3-1/TRBV3-2 CASRPGPGNTIYF
12 TRBV7-8 CASSLGNSRIYF
15 TRBV28 CASKIGDRDTGELFF
15 TRBV4-1 CASSQGLAGAREQFF
11 TRBV29-1 CSVGQGGEQYF
13 TRBV30 CAWSQANSYEQYF
13 TRBV2 CASRWALTDTQYF
13 TRBV3-1/TRBV3-2 CASRPVGATEAFF
15 TRBV5-1 CASSLRQGASETQYF
15 TRBV4-1 CASSQAPGGMETQYF
14 TRBV11-2 CASSLGTPHTEAFF
15 TRBV2 CASSPITGNQETQYF
14 TRBV9 CASSVGQGRDEQFF
13 TRBV29-1 CSVEGSSPYEQYF
20 TRBV19 CASSIDLNRASGDLRDTQYF
19 TRBV13 CASSILTSGRAWGGYEQYF
16 TRBV7-8 CASSPRPSGTTYEQYF
14 TRBV5-5 CASSSSGGNYEQYF